These 18 T cell receptor beta chains were all obtained from the same sample, sequenced in a study of beta chain features in type 1 diabetes. General observations from the study: Type 1 diabetes patients had TCRB CDR3s that were shorter (moderately but significantly so) in all four CD4+ subsets.

TCRB transcripts that were expressed got sequenced, as all of the isolated RNA had been reverse transcribed. TCRdb's copy holds only in-frame clones and misses some; the assay was immunoSEQ multiplex PCR. Of more than 250,000 clones in the sample, 15% were seen once. Their antigens are not known. The sequenced material came from naive CD4+ T cells from blood. Source of these receptors: a man younger than 35 with type 1 diabetes.

V gene TRBV4-3 combines with J gene TRBJ1-6, with D possibly TRBD1 on 5 matching bases. Germline loops: CDR1 LGHNA, CDR2 YSLEER. The V end lost 1 base, the J end lost 5 bases, and 9 bases lay between the germline ends. The length of the CDR3 is 15 residues. CDR3 region: CASSQVAGNNSPLHF. The CDR3 coding sequence is TGCGCCAGCAGCCAAGTGGCAGGGAATAATTCACCCCTCCACTTT.

The rearrangement uses TRBV6-5 and TRBJ1-1, with D unclear. This CDR3 contains 13 residues. Trimming cost V 6 bases and J 0 bases, with 8 bases left between them. Germline values: CDR1 MNHEY, CDR2 SVGAGI. CDR3 DNA: TGTGCCAGCAGAGTCGGGGTGAACACTGAAGCTTTCTTT. Its translation: CASRVGVNTEAFF.

Only a few counts were recorded for this clone. The chain links TRBV30 to TRBJ1-5, with TRBD1 matching 8 bases. The V segment lost 6 bases and the J segment 4 bases; nucleotides outside the gene matches: 5. The germline CDR1 and CDR2 sequences are GTSNPN and SVGIG (reference sequence). The length of the CDR3 is 13 residues. The CDR3 nucleotides are TGTGCCTGCAGGGGGCCACGAAATCAGCCCCAGCATTTT. It yields the protein CACRGPRNQPQHF. Full variable domain (rest looked up from reference TRBV30 and TRBJ1-5): SQTIHQWPATLVQPVGSPLSLECTVEGTSNPNLYWYRQAAGRGLQLLFYSVGIGQISSEVPQNLSASRPQDRQFILSSKKLLLSDSGFYLCACRGPRNQPQHFGDGTRLSIL.

Concerning this clone: The same CDR3 also results from other DNA sequences found in this sample. The chain uses TRBV7-9 and TRBJ2-3, with 10 bases aligning to TRBD2. The length of the CDR3 is 15 residues. J gave up 2 bases and V 6 bases, and 5 bases lay outside the gene matches. Germline loops: CDR1 SEHNR, CDR2 FQNEAQ (reference sequence). The CDR3 region is CASSPGLASTDTQYF. The DNA of the CDR3 is TGTGCCAGCAGTCCGGGACTAGCGTCCACAGATACGCAGTATTTT.

The chain is built from TRBV6-5 and TRBJ1-2, with no clear D. In germline, CDR1 is MNHEY, CDR2 SVGAGI. Trimming took off 11 bases at V and 6 bases at J, with 16 bases between the two ends. The CDR3 covers 12 residues. The CDR3 spells CASFQETDGYTF. The CDR3 coding sequence is TGTGCCTCCTTCCAGGAAACTGATGGCTACACCTTC.

The chain couples TRBV7-2 to TRBJ2-2, with 9 bases identical to TRBD2. The CDR3 has 16 residues. V dropped 2 bases and J dropped 3; count of bases not matched to a gene: 4. Germline lookup yields CDR1 SGHTA and CDR2 FQGNSA. Here the CDR3 reads CASSLRREGHTGELFF. The CDR3 DNA sequence: TGTGCCAGCAGCTTACGGCGGGAGGGGCACACCGGGGAGCTGTTTTTT.

The chain recombines TRBV21-1 with TRBJ2-7; the D call of TRBD2 is as the table states it, not checked on the DNA. TRBV21-1 is flagged as a pseudogene. The length of the CDR3 is 10 residues. CDR3 sequence: CASSTLEQYF. CDR3 DNA: TGTGCCAGCAGCACCTTAGAGCAGTACTTC.

This clone was detected only a few times. The gene calls are TRBV6-5 and TRBJ2-1; TRBD1 is a possible D gene (6 bases). Trimming took off 6 bases at V and 6 bases at J, with 12 bases between the two ends. Germline CDR1 reads MNHEY; CDR2 reads SVGAGI. This CDR3 is built from 13 residues. The CDR3 loop reads CASSGQSGNEQFF. The CDR3 nucleotides are TGTGCCAGCAGCGGACAGTCAGGCAATGAGCAGTTCTTC.

J is TRBJ1-1 and V is TRBV27; D might be TRBD1 (5 bases). V lost 1 base, J lost 6 bases, and 12 bases lay in between. In germline, CDR1 is MNHEY, CDR2 SMNVEV (reference sequence). The CDR3 has 14 amino acids. CDR3 DNA sequence: TGTGCCAGCAGTTTATTGGGGGGGAAACCTGAAGCTTTCTTT. It yields the protein CASSLLGGKPEAFF.

The chain has TRBV6-6 and TRBJ2-2; maybe TRBD1 (6 bases). Deletions cut 2 bases from V and 2 bases from J, with 9 bases between. The CDR3 length is 15 residues. The germline CDR1 and CDR2 sequences are MNHNY and SVGAGI (reference sequence). CDR3 loop: CASSYLTGNTGELFF. In DNA, the CDR3 is TGTGCCAGCAGTTACCTGACAGGAAACACCGGGGAGCTGTTTTTT.

The rearrangement links TRBV30 to TRBJ2-5; 13 bases line up with TRBD2. The ends lost 1 base at V and 5 bases at J; junction bases unmatched: 7. This CDR3 has 16 amino acids. Germline CDR1 is GTSNPN and CDR2 is SVGIG (reference sequence). In DNA form, the CDR3 reads TGTGCCTGGAGTGACCCCGGGACTAGCGGGACCGAGACCCAGTACTTC. Translating it yields CAWSDPGTSGTETQYF.

This clone was counted only a few times. This chain uses TRBV7-2 with TRBJ2-1, with 8 nucleotides matching TRBD2. V was pared by 5 bases and J by 4 bases, with 7 bases of the junction left unmatched. Germline lookup yields CDR1 SGHTA and CDR2 FQGNSA. CDR3 length equals 15 residues. Here the CDR3 reads CASSPGGTVYNEQFF. The CDR3 DNA sequence: TGTGCCAGCAGCCCGGGGGGGACTGTATACAATGAGCAGTTCTTC.

This rearrangement joins TRBV28 to TRBJ2-7; 10 positions match TRBD1. This CDR3 comprises 15 residues. Losses at the gene ends were 8 bases for V and 5 bases for J; bases not matched to a gene: 12. Germline V gene sequence: CDR1 MDHEN, CDR2 SYDVKM. CDR3 sequence (DNA): TGTGCCAGCGAGATAGGGGGACAGGGGAGGCACGAGCAGTACTTC. It codes for CASEIGGQGRHEQYF.

This clone was counted only a few times. V usage is TRBV30 and J usage is TRBJ1-5, with D maybe TRBD1 (6 bases). CDR1 is GTSNPN, CDR2 SVGIG, per germline (reference sequence). CDR3 size: 12 residues. V was trimmed by 8 bases and J by 7 bases, leaving 15 bases between them. CDR3 sequence (DNA): TGTGCCGCCCAAGGGGGGGACCAGCCCCAGCATTTT. Protein: CAAQGGDQPQHF.

The CDR3 nucleotides are TGTGCCTGCGGGCTAGCGGGGGGGCCAATTGAGCAGTTCTTC. Protein: CACGLAGGPIEQFF. The V gene is TRBV30, the J gene TRBJ2-1; 12 nucleotides align to TRBD2. Germline-derived CDR1 and CDR2 are GTSNPN and SVGIG (reference sequence). This CDR3 is built from 14 residues. V lost 6 bases to trimming and J lost 9 bases; unmatched junction nucleotides: 9.

The rearrangement joins TRBV5-1 to TRBJ2-1; a possible D gene is TRBD2 (7 bases). The V end lost 4 bases, the J end lost 0 bases, and 14 bases lay between the germline ends. The CDR3 spans 16 residues. In germline, CDR1 is SGHRS, CDR2 YFSETQ. The CDR3 DNA reads as TGCGCCAGCAGCCCCACAGGGAGGGGCTCCTACAATGAGCAGTTCTTC. Its protein is CASSPTGRGSYNEQFF.

The chain joins TRBV6-5 to TRBJ2-1; D is uncertain. CDR3 length: 11 residues. In germline, CDR1 is MNHEY, CDR2 SVGAGI. V gave up 8 bases and J gave up 12 bases, with 14 bases separating them. The CDR3 DNA reads as TGTGCCAGCGGCCCCGTAAGAGGGCAGTTCTTC. It is translated as CASGPVRGQFF.

A few counts support this clone. Distinct nucleotide sequences in the sample also encode this CDR3. V gene TRBV7-2 combines with J gene TRBJ2-5; D call uncertain. The CDR3 contains 11 residues. Germline CDR1 is SGHTA and CDR2 is FQGNSA. V was clipped by 3 bases and J by 5 bases, with 4 bases between them. This CDR3 is CASSFRETQYF. CDR3 DNA sequence: TGTGCCAGCAGCTTTCGGGAGACCCAGTACTTC.